This T cell receptor (beta chain) was obtained from a study of blood T cell repertoires in COVID-19 (dated by TCRdb to the early 2020s). In the study overall: Samples from collaborators originated in the United States, Italy and Spain and spanned both the acute and convalescent phases of COVID-19. The repertoires were released in a freely available public database meant as a resource for research on the immune response to SARS-CoV-2. The prospective study material was composed of cDNA or gDNA derived from T cells, B-cell-depleted T cells, or PBMCs. Where available, HLA class I and class II types were taken from metadata supplied by the sample provider and were not determined by assay-based typing. A de-identified subject ID, COVID-19 status, age in years and sex were almost always included in the sample metadata. Samples were obtained from the ongoing ImmuneRACE study (first 160 participants) and from roughly 1,300 subjects provided by 6 global collaborators. The dataset comprised deeply sampled blood TCRbeta repertoires from subjects exposed to, actively infected with, or recovered from COVID-19.

Collaborating institutions collected whole blood in K2EDTA tubes following their own protocols. For TCRbeta analysis, collaborators shipped samples as frozen whole blood, isolated PBMCs, or DNA extracted from either of those sample types. From cysteine to phenylalanine, the CDR3 is 19 amino acids long. Of all the DNA, just the CDR3 is kept, 57 bases in frame from base 1. V trim: 0 bases; J trim: 7 bases; unmatched bases: 17. According to the germline V gene, CDR1 reads SGHTA and CDR2 reads FQGNSA. General findings and caveats noted by the study authors: The amount of clinical and demographic metadata varied by source and participant and was provided uncurated.

The immunoSEQ Assay, a bias-controlled multiplex PCR, was used to amplify TCRbeta CDR3 regions from genomic DNA. Under the source paper's analysis protocol: Within the assay, amplification of reference gene primers was used to estimate how many nucleated cells each sample contained. To quantify the absolute abundance of each unique TCRbeta CDR3 rearrangement, sequence reads were collapsed and filtered. For each sample, productive Simpson clonality was calculated as the square root of Simpson's diversity index over productive rearrangements. Imported from immuneACCESS, the table was reduced by TCRdb to in-frame sequences with V and J called. These copies leave out some clones; in studies compared against another copy, an unresolved V gene accounts for under half, and the cause of the remainder is not known. That table furnishes V, J and clone size, whereas the DNA furnished D and trimming. Across this sample there are over 40,000 clones, with 84% seen only once. The ten biggest clones cover about 8% of the sample.

Details on this clone: What antigen it recognizes has not been identified. Base qualities are not provided; no much larger clone lies one nucleotide away.

Rearrangement joined TRBV7-2 to TRBJ2-7; 11 junctional bases match TRBD2. This clonotype was sampled from a human donor in a cohort sampled during active COVID-19. Material: peripheral blood. The DNA is as follows: TGTGCCAGCAGCTTAGCGAGGCTAGCGGGGGGAGGTAGGCCTGGGGAGCAGTACTTC. The encoded protein is CASSLARLAGGGRPGEQYF.